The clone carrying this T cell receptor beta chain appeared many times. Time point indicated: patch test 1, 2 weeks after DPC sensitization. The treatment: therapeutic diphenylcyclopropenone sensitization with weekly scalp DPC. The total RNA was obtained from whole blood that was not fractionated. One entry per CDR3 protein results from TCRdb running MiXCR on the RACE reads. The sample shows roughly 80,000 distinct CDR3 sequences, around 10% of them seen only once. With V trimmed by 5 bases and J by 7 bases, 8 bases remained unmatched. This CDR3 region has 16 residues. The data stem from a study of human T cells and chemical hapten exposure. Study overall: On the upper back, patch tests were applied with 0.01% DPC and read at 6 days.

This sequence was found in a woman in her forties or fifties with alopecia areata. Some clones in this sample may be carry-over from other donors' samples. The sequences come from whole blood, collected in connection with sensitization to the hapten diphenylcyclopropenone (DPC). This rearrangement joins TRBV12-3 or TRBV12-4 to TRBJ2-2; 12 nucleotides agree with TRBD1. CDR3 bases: TGTGCCAGCAGTCCCTCAGGGACAGGGGGCGGCGGGGAGCTGTTTTTT. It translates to CASSPSGTGGGGELFF.